A single sample gave rise to the 27 T cell receptor beta chains below, sequenced in a study of CDR3 diversity in severe acne. In TCRdb, the PCR reads were re-called with MiXCR into one record per CDR3 protein. The sample has approximately 90,000 distinct CDR3 sequences, 49% seen once. Sequenced input: blood. The receptors here all came from a male donor with severe acne vulgaris.

On this clonotype itself: This may come from a read error, since a much larger clone is one base off. This chain joins TRBV29-1 and TRBJ1-1, with D hard to call. Germline V gives CDR1 SQVTM, CDR2 ANQGSEA. The CDR3 has 12 residues. V lost 7 bases and J 3 bases, leaving 12 bases between the germline ends. CDR3 in amino acids: CSGSEGDTEAFF. The CDR3 bases are TGCAGCGGATCAGAGGGAGACACTGAAGCTTTCTTT.

Judged by abundance, this clonotype is medium-sized. V gene TRBV19 combines with J gene TRBJ2-7; 15 nucleotides align to TRBD2. The CDR3 length is 18 residues. V trimming: 6 bases; J trimming: 1 base; junction bases outside the gene matches: 10. CDR1 is LNHDA and CDR2 is SQIVND in the germline V gene (reference sequence). This CDR3 is CASRLPGLAGGTSYEQYF. The CDR3 nucleotides read TGTGCCAGTAGGCTGCCGGGACTAGCGGGAGGTACTTCCTACGAGCAGTACTTC.

This clonotype was found many times. DNA of the CDR3: TGCGCCAGCAGCACGGGACTAGCGGTGCAGTTCTTC. Its protein is CASSTGLAVQFF. The chain links TRBV5-1 to TRBJ2-1, with TRBD2 matching 11 bases. This CDR3 spans 12 amino acids. V was clipped by 4 bases and J by 12 bases; unmatched bases: 3. Germline V gene sequence: CDR1 SGHRS, CDR2 YFSETQ.

This clonotype came up a few times. J is TRBJ2-7 and V is TRBV12-3 or TRBV12-4; D is undetermined. This CDR3 region has 13 residues. Trimming cost V 5 bases and J 2 bases, with 10 bases left between them. The CDR3 coding sequence is TGTGCCAGCAGTGTAGACTGGGCCTACGAGCAGTACTTC. It codes for CASSVDWAYEQYF.

There are many counts of this clonotype. The rearrangement uses TRBV10-1 and TRBJ1-6; D possibly corresponds to TRBD1 (6 bases). V was cut by 2 bases and J by 8 bases, with 10 bases left in between. Germline lookup yields CDR1 WNHNN and CDR2 SYGVQD (reference sequence). The CDR3 contains 14 residues. CDR3 nucleotide sequence: TGCGCCAGCAGTGAGGGGACAACAGATTCACCCCTCCACTTT. This encodes CASSEGTTDSPLHF.

This clonotype has ten or more counts. The CDR3 here is CAISDGLVYGYTF. As DNA, the CDR3 is TGTGCCATCTCGGACGGTTTAGTCTATGGCTACACCTTC. The V and J genes are TRBV10-3 and TRBJ1-2; no reliable D call. This CDR3 region has 13 residues. Germline V lookup: CDR1 ENHRY, CDR2 SYGVKD. The ends were cut back, 8 bases at V and 4 bases at J, with 14 bases in the middle.

The chain links TRBV7-3 to TRBJ2-5; TRBD2 matches 7 bases. This CDR3 region has 14 residues. The germline gives CDR1 SGHTA, CDR2 FQGTGA. V lost 2 bases and J lost 7; bases outside the gene matches: 7. In DNA form, the CDR3 reads TGTGCCAGCAGCTTACTAGCGGCCGGGGGGACCCAGTACTTC. Amino acid sequence: CASSLLAAGGTQYF.

The DNA for the CDR3 is TGTGCCATCAGTGATCGGACTAGTGAAGGAGAGACCCAGTACTTC. Translating it yields CAISDRTSEGETQYF. The chain employs TRBV10-3 and TRBJ2-5; 7 bases map to TRBD2. This CDR3 comprises 15 residues. The germline gives CDR1 ENHRY, CDR2 SYGVKD. Trimming took 3 bases from V and 4 from J; bases not matched to a gene: 8.

Ten or more counts support this clonotype. The J gene is TRBJ2-7, the V gene TRBV6-6; TRBD1 is a possible D gene (5 bases). Trimming removed 8 bases from V and 9 bases from J, with 17 bases in between. CDR3 length: 12 amino acids. CDR1 is MNHNY, CDR2 SVGAGI, per germline (reference sequence). The CDR3 sequence: CASSEDRRGQYF. In DNA, the CDR3 is TGTGCCAGCTCAGAGGACCGAAGGGGGCAGTACTTC.

In this sample, this clonotype turned up a few times. This chain joins TRBV19 and TRBJ1-1, with D uncertain. V lost 6 bases and J lost 4, with 18 bases in between. In germline, CDR1 is LNHDA, CDR2 SQIVND (reference sequence). The CDR3 is 15 residues long. Here the CDR3 DNA reads TGTGCCAGTAGCCATCGGGTCGACCTCGGCACTGAAGCTTTCTTT. The encoded protein is CASSHRVDLGTEAFF.

This clonotype was observed a handful of times. The chain employs TRBV7-8 and TRBJ2-5; TRBD1 agrees at 11 bases. Germline assignment: CDR1 SGHVS and CDR2 FQNEAQ. The CDR3 is 17 residues long. J gave up 9 bases and V 1 base, and 13 bases lay outside the gene matches. CDR3 region: CASSLDTGTGGYQPQYF. The CDR3 bases are TGTGCCAGCAGCTTAGACACTGGGACAGGGGGTTATCAGCCCCAGTACTTC. Using reference TRBV7-8 and TRBJ2-5 for the parts outside the CDR3, the full variable domain is GAGVSQSPRYKVAKRGQDVALRCDPISGHVSLFWYQQALGQGPEFLTYFQNEAQLDKSGLPSDRFFAERPEGSVSTLKIQRTQQEDSAVYLCASSLDTGTGGYQPQYFGPGTRLLVL.

This clonotype is classed as medium-sized (0.01 to 0.1%). The chain is built from TRBV10-2 and TRBJ2-5; 8 nucleotides align to TRBD2. Germline V CDR1 and CDR2: WSHSY, SAAADI. V lost 6 bases and J lost 3; bases outside the gene matches: 21. The CDR3 has 19 amino acids. This CDR3 reads CASRGSSGRAYGVKETQYF. CDR3 DNA: TGCGCCAGCAGGGGATCTTCCGGGAGGGCCTATGGTGTAAAAGAGACCCAGTACTTC.

Concerning this clonotype itself: Germline is not matched at one junction end, which may reflect a read error. The chain recombines TRBV19 with TRBJ2-7; tentatively, D is TRBD2 (6 bases). CDR3 length: 15 residues. In germline, CDR1 is LNHDA, CDR2 SQIVND (reference sequence). In nucleotides, the CDR3 is TGTGCCGGTAGTATACTGGGGGGATCCTCCTACGAGCAGTACTTC. It codes for CAGSILGGSSYEQYF.

The J gene is TRBJ2-3, the V gene TRBV20-1; TRBD1 matches at 7 bases. The CDR3 is made up of 17 amino acids. V lost 3 bases, J lost 7 bases, and 19 bases stayed unmatched. Germline V lookup: CDR1 DFQATT, CDR2 SNEGSKA (reference sequence). The CDR3 here is CSASGEHRGSGQNTQYF. The CDR3 nucleotides read TGCAGTGCTAGTGGGGAACACAGGGGATCAGGACAAAATACGCAGTATTTT.

This clonotype showed up many times. The genes are TRBV20-1 and TRBJ1-1; 7 nucleotides agree with TRBD1. CDR3 size: 13 residues. Germline V gene lookup returns CDR1 DFQATT and CDR2 SNEGSKA (reference sequence). V trimming: 2 bases; J trimming: 8 bases; junction bases outside the gene matches: 8. CDR3 residues: CSARTGQSKEAFF. The CDR3 DNA reads TGCAGTGCTAGAACGGGACAGAGCAAGGAAGCTTTCTTT.

This clonotype was recorded many times. The chain combines TRBV7-2 with TRBJ2-6; D gene ambiguous. Trimming took off 7 bases at V and 0 bases at J, with 10 bases between the two ends. The V gene's germline CDR1 is SGHTA and CDR2 FQGNSA. The CDR3 loop spans 15 amino acids. The CDR3 coding sequence is TGTGCCAGCATTCAAAAAGACTCTGGGGCCAACGTCCTGACTTTC. Its protein product is CASIQKDSGANVLTF.

By sample fraction, this clonotype is medium-sized (0.01 to 0.1%). The CDR3 DNA is TGCAGTGCTAGTCACCGGCGGGGGACTGGCGAGCAGTACTTC. This gives the protein CSASHRRGTGEQYF. The V call is TRBV20-1, the J call TRBJ2-7; 7 nucleotides agree with TRBD2. CDR1 is DFQATT and CDR2 is SNEGSKA in the germline V gene (reference sequence). This CDR3 has 14 amino acids. With 3 bases clipped from V and 6 bases from J, the junction kept 11 bases outside the gene matches.

Of note for this clonotype: This may come from a read error, since a much larger clone is one base off. V and J are TRBV19 and TRBJ2-7, with 7 bases identical to TRBD2. The germline CDR1 and CDR2 sequences are LNHDA and SQIVND (reference sequence). The CDR3 has 15 residues. Trimming at V came to 1 base and at J to 6 bases, leaving 9 bases not matched to a gene. The CDR3 reads CASSIAGTTNCEQYF. The CDR3 DNA follows: TGTGCCAGTAGTATAGCCGGGACTACAAACTGCGAGCAGTACTTC.

The V gene is TRBV29-1, the J gene TRBJ2-7; 15 positions match TRBD2. The CDR3 has 16 amino acids. The J segment lost 3 bases and the V segment lost 2 bases, leaving 5 bases of the junction unmatched. The V gene's germline CDR1 is SQVTM and CDR2 ANQGSEA. The CDR3 coding sequence is TGCAGCGTTGAATACGGGACTAGCGGGAGGAACTACGAGCAGTACTTC. This codes for CSVEYGTSGRNYEQYF.

The V and J genes are TRBV20-1 and TRBJ2-7; 9 nucleotides line up with TRBD2. This CDR3 has 16 residues. With 6 bases clipped from V and 5 bases from J, the junction kept 17 bases outside the gene matches. CDR1 DFQATT and CDR2 SNEGSKA come from the germline V gene (reference sequence). The DNA of the CDR3 is TGCAGTGCCGGCTCGAGGATGGGACTAGCTAGGGACGAGCAGTACTTC. Its translation: CSAGSRMGLARDEQYF.

This clonotype occurred many times. The CDR3 loop reads CASSLFTASSYNEQFF. The DNA for the CDR3 is TGTGCCAGCAGCTTATTTACGGCGAGCTCCTACAATGAGCAGTTCTTC. V and J are TRBV7-6 and TRBJ2-1; D ambiguous. Trimming shortened V by 2 bases and J by 0 bases, and 11 bases separated the two germline ends. This CDR3 is built from 16 residues. From germline, CDR1 is SGHVS and CDR2 FNYEAQ.

As regards this clonotype: A read error may account for a junction end that differs from germline. The chain employs TRBV10-3 and TRBJ1-6; possibly TRBD1 for D (5 bases). Germline V gene data show CDR1 as ENHRY and CDR2 as SYGVKD. This CDR3 has 14 amino acids. The CDR3 DNA follows: TGTGCCAGCAGTGACTCGGGGACTAATTCACCCCTCCACTTT. Translated, it gives CASSDSGTNSPLHF.

The J gene is TRBJ2-7, the V gene TRBV20-1; TRBD2 aligns across 15 bases. The CDR3 has 14 amino acids. Germline V CDR1 and CDR2: DFQATT, SNEGSKA (reference sequence). The CDR3: CSRTSGRAWYEQYF. CDR3 coding DNA: TGCAGCAGGACTAGCGGGAGGGCCTGGTACGAGCAGTACTTC.

This clonotype was seen just once. A much larger clone differs by one base, so this may be a read error. The CDR3 loop is CASSEAQPWEQHF. The CDR3 DNA reads TGTGCCAGCAGTGAAGCCCAGCCTTGGGAGCAGCACTTC. The V and J genes are TRBV6-1 and TRBJ2-7; D might be TRBD2 (5 bases). This CDR3 has 13 amino acids. Germline-derived CDR1 and CDR2 are MNHNS and SASEGT.

In its sample, this clonotype was seen many times. The V gene is TRBV7-8, the J gene TRBJ2-7; 10 nucleotides match TRBD2. V was pared by 0 bases and J by 3 bases, with 2 bases of the junction left unmatched. Germline V gene lookup returns CDR1 SGHVS and CDR2 FQNEAQ. This CDR3 comprises 15 residues. This CDR3 reads CASSLAAGGIYEQYF. The DNA of the CDR3 is TGTGCCAGCAGCTTAGCAGCGGGAGGGATCTACGAGCAGTACTTC.

V usage is TRBV15 and J usage is TRBJ1-4; 8 bases agree with TRBD1. Unmatched junction bases numbered 12, after V lost 0 bases and J lost 12 bases. The CDR3 runs to 16 residues. The V gene's germline CDR1 is LNHNV and CDR2 YYDKDF (reference sequence). CDR3 coding DNA: TGTGCCACCAGCAGAGAGTCCGGGACAGGTGGCGAAGAACTGTTTTTT. It translates to CATSRESGTGGEELFF.

For this clonotype: A junction end diverges from the germline sequence, so it may reflect a read error. The chain uses TRBV20-1 and TRBJ2-5; the match to TRBD2 covers 16 bases. The J call may be faulty, since TRBJ2-1 better matches the DNA end. The CDR3 contains 17 residues. The V gene's germline CDR1 is DFQATT and CDR2 SNEGSKA (reference sequence). The DNA of the CDR3 is TGCAATGCTAGAGGGACTAGCGGGAGGGGGGTTTACAATGAGCAGTTCTTC. Translating gives CNARGTSGRGVYNEQFF.